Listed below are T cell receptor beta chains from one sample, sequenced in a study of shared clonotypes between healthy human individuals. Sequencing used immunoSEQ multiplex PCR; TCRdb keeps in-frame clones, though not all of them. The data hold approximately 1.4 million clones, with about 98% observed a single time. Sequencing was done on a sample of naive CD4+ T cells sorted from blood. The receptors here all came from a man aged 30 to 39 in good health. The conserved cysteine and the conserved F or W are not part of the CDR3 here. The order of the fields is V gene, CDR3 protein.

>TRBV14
ASRRRTGVNEKLF
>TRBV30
AWRVAGAYNEQF
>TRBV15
ATSRGPADYEQY
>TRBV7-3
ASSQSSGANVLT
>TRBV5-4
ASSSGGPRETQY
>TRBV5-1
ASNLAVSSYNEQF
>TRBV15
ATSRDLQFPGF
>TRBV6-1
ASSEAGGRYNEQF
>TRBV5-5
ASSWNTAYEQY
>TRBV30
AWNPGQRSTDTQY
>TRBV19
ASSPRTGSIGNQPQH
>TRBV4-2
ASSQDLGRPDTQY
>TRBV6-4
ATRDRRDTQY
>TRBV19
ASSIRFRQGPTYEQY
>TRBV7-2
ASSLAPGRGYEQY
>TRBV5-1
ASSLGVVDKYTEAF
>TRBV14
ASSTPGQGIDTQY
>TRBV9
ASSATGTRITDTQY
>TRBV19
ASSTRGTGELF
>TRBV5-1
ASSPRGLGETQY
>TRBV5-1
ASSLGFRDSSSYEQY
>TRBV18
ASSPRAVTDTQY
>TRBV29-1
SVAPSTPLSGNTIY
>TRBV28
ASSPTGTANYEQY
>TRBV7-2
ASSLVGTGSSDTQY
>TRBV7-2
ASSSENRVVTREQF
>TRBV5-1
ASSSQDRDEQF
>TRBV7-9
ASSLGRYQPQH
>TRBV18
ASSPLAAGGETQY
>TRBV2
ASSDEATYSYEQY
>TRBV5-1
ASSLKWEIIGSYNEQF
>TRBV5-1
ASSWTTGGNQPQH
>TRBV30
AWRLSRLGGYT
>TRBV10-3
ATSSGSVSEQF
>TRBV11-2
ASSFPGAREQF
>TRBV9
ASSATGQGRTGANVLT
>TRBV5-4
ASSFKGLGADTQY
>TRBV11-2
ASSLAGANVLT
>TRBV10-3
AISESRTDRYEQY
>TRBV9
ASSVESPFSSPGELF
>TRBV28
ASTSGRRGGYNEQF
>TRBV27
ASSFSGHRGYT
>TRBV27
ASSFPGNTQY
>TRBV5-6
ASSLAIIGELF
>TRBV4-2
ASSHPLVGNEKLF
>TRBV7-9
ASSLRTAYNEQF
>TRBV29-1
SVVPGFYGYT
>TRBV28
ASSFGSNTQY
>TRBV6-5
ASSYVTSGTYNEQF
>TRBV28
ASSSPTRFTGELF
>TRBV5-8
ASSLGTALANYGYT
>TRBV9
ASSVELREFDTQY
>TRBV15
ATSRGPGGPTGELF
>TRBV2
ASSGRGMANEKLF
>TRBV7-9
ASRGGAVSDYNEQF
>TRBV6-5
ASSGPGQYNEQF
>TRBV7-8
ASSLVGGQNYGYT
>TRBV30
AWSVLHGGSSYNEQF
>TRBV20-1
SARVGGELF
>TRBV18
ASSPRDRVVPEAF